The entry that follows covers one TCR beta chain sequence. Libraries were prepared by immunoSEQ multiplex PCR; TCRdb keeps only in-frame clonotypes and omits some of them. The sample has 15,000 to 20,000 clones, 80% to 85% seen once. The CDR3 length is 16 residues. The V end lost 1 base, the J end lost 4 bases, and 14 bases lay between the germline ends. Germline V gene sequence: CDR1 MGHRA, CDR2 YSYEKL. These data come from a study of blood T cell repertoires in COVID-19. Overall study: COVID-19 samples collected from the United States, Italy and Spain covered acute and convalescent phases.

Sequenced input: peripheral blood. The sequence was obtained from a human donor in a cohort sampled during active COVID-19. This rearrangement joins TRBV4-1 to TRBJ2-1; D is unclear. The CDR3 sequence: CASSQVRLAVYNEQFF. The CDR3 bases are TGCGCCAGCAGCCAAGTACGACTGGCAGTGTACAATGAGCAGTTCTTC.